These T cell receptor beta chains were read from a single sample in a study of T cells in Graves' hyperthyroidism and ophthalmopathy. MiXCR was run by TCRdb on the multiplex PCR reads, yielding one entry per CDR3 protein. This sample has 300,000 to 400,000 distinct CDR3 sequences, with more than 14% found just once. Input material: blood. The origin of the receptors is a woman aged 25 to 39 with Graves' ophthalmopathy. The CDR3 runs from the conserved cysteine through the conserved F or W. The order of the fields is D gene, clone size, J gene, V gene, CDR3 DNA, CDR3 protein. D genes are given only for firm matches. Clone size is shown for a subset of rows, as once, few, many or a class of expanded clone.

>-|many|TRBJ1-1|TRBV29-1
TGCAGCGTTGAAGGCGTGGGGGTATCGAACACTGAAGCTTTCTTT
CSVEGVGVSNTEAFF
>TRBD1|many|TRBJ2-4|TRBV27
TGTGCCAGCAGTTCACAGGGGGTCGGTGCCAAAAACATTCAGTACTTC
CASSSQGVGAKNIQYF
>-|many|TRBJ1-5|TRBV5-6
TGTGCCAGCAGCGAGGGGGGGGTAGGCAATCAGCCCCAGCATTTT
CASSEGGVGNQPQHF
>TRBD1|many|TRBJ1-1|TRBV2
TGTGCCAGCAGTGAATTTGGGACAGGGAACACTGAAGCTTTCTTT
CASSEFGTGNTEAFF
>-|-|TRBJ2-3|TRBV9
TGTGCCAGCAGCGTACTCGGATTTGGGGGGGCGTCGGATACGCAGTATTTT
CASSVLGFGGASDTQYF
>-|few|TRBJ2-2|TRBV4-1
TGCGCCAGCAGCCTCCAGATCGGGGAGCTGTTTTTT
CASSLQIGELFF
>TRBD2|many|TRBJ2-7|TRBV7-2
TGTGCCAGCAGCTTAACCCTAGCGGGGGCCTCAATACCTTACGAGCAGTACTTC
CASSLTLAGASIPYEQYF
>TRBD1|-|TRBJ1-2|TRBV18
TGTGCCAGCTCACCACCACAGGGGAACTATGGCTACACCTTC
CASSPPQGNYGYTF
>-|many|TRBJ2-5|TRBV28
TGTGCCAGCAGTCCCCCCTGGAGCCCCCAAGAGACCCAGTACTTC
CASSPPWSPQETQYF
>-|many|TRBJ1-2|TRBV29-1
TGCAGCGTTGAAGAGGGGTCGGGGGCTTTAGTCTATGGCTACACCTTC
CSVEEGSGALVYGYTF
>-|-|TRBJ1-1|TRBV29-1
TGCAGCGGACAACTGACCATGAACACTGAAGCTTTCTTT
CSGQLTMNTEAFF
>-|many|TRBJ2-5|TRBV6-1
TGTGCCAGCAGTGAAATGAGACAGGCCCAAGAGACCCAGTACTTC
CASSEMRQAQETQYF
>TRBD2|-|TRBJ2-3|TRBV11-1
TGTGCCAGCAGCTTTCTCATAGCGGGGGGGCGGCTAACAGATACGCAGTATTTT
CASSFLIAGGRLTDTQYF
>-|many|TRBJ2-7|TRBV5-1
TGCGCCAGCAGCTCCCCGTCCGACGAGCAGTACTTC
CASSSPSDEQYF
>TRBD1|many|TRBJ1-2|TRBV5-5
TGTGCCAGCGGAGAGGTTAGGGACAGGGGGGCGTCTAACTATGGCTACACCTTC
CASGEVRDRGASNYGYTF
>-|many|TRBJ1-5|TRBV6-1
TGTGCCAGCAGTGAAGAAGGTCAGGTCGTCGGTCAGCCCCAGCATTTT
CASSEEGQVVGQPQHF
>-|-|TRBJ1-4|TRBV7-2
TGTGCCAGCAGCACTCACATAGGCAGAAATGAAAAACTGTTTTTT
CASSTHIGRNEKLFF
>TRBD1|once|TRBJ1-1|TRBV6-2/TRBV6-3
TGTGCCAGCAGCCGGACAGGGGTAATGTTCTTT
CASSRTGVMFF